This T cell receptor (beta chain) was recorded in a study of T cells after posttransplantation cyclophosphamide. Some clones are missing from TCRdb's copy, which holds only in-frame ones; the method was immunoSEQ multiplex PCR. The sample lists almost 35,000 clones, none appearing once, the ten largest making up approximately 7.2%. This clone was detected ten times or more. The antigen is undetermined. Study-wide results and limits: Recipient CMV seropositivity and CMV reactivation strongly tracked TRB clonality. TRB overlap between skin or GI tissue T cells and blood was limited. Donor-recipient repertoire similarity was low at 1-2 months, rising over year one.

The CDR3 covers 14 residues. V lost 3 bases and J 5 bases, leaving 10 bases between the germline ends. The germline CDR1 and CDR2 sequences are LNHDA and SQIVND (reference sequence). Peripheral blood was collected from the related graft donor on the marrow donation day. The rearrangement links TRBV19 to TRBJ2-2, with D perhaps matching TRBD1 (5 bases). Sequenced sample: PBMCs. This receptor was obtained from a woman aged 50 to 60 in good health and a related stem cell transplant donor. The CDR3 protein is CASSMGLGTGELFF. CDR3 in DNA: TGTGCCAGTAGTATGGGGCTCGGTACCGGGGAGCTGTTTTTT. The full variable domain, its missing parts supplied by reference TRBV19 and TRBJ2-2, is DGGITQSPKYLFRKEGQNVTLSCEQNLNHDAMYWYRQDPGQGLRLIYYSQIVNDFQKGDIAEGYSVSREKKESFPLTVTSAQKNPTAFYLCASSMGLGTGELFFGEGSRLTVL.